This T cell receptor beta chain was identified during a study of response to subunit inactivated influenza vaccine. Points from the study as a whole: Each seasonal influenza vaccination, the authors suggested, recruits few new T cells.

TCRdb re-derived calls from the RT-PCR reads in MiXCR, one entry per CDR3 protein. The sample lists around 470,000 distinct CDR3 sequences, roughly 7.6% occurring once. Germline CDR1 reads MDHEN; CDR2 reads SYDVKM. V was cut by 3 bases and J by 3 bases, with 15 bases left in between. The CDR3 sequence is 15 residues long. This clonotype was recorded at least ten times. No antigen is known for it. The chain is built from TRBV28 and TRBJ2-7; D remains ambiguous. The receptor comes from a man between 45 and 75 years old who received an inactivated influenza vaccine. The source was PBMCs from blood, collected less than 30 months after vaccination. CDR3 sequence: CASSFIGRNIYEQYF. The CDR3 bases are TGTGCCAGCAGTTTTATAGGACGGAATATCTACGAGCAGTACTTC.